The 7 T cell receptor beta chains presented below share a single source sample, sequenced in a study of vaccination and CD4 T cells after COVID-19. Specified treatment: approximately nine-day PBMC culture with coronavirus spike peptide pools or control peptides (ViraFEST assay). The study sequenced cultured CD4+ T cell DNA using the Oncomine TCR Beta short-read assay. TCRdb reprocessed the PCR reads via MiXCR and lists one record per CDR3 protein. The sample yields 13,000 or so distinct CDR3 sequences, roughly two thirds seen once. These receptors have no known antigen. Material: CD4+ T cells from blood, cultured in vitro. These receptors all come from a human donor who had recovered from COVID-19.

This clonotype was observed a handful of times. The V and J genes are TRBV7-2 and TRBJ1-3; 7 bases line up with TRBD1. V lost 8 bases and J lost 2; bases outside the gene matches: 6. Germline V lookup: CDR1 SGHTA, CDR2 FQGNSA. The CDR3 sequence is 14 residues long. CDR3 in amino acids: CASRAQGAGNTIYF. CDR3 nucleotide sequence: TGTGCCAGCCGTGCGCAGGGGGCTGGAAACACCATATATTTT. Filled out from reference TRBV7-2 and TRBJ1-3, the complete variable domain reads GAGVSQSPSNKVTEKGKDVELRCDPISGHTALYWYRQSLGQGLEFLIYFQGNSAPDKSGLPSDRFSAERTGGSVSTLTIQRTQQEDSAVYLCASRAQGAGNTIYFGEGSWLTVV.

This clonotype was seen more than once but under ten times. Written as DNA, the CDR3 is TGTGCCAGCAGTTTTGCTAGCGGGGGCACCGGGGAGCTGTTTTTT. It translates to CASSFASGGTGELFF. V and J are TRBV12-3 or TRBV12-4 and TRBJ2-2; TRBD2 matches 10 bases. With 3 bases clipped from V and 4 bases from J, the junction kept 2 bases outside the gene matches. CDR3 length equals 15 residues.

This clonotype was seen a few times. Written as DNA, the CDR3 is TGCAGTGCTAGAGACAGCAACGGAAACACCATATATTTT. As protein: CSARDSNGNTIYF. This chain uses TRBV20-1 with TRBJ1-3; no reliable D call. CDR1 is DFQATT, CDR2 SNEGSKA, per germline (reference sequence). The V and J ends lost 0 bases and 4 bases respectively, with 7 bases between them. This CDR3 spans 13 amino acids.

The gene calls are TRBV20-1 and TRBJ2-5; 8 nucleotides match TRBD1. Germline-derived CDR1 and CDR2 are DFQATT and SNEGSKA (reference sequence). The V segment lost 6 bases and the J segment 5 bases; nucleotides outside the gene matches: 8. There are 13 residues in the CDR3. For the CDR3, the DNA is TGCAGTGCCATGACAGGGGTGGGGGAGACCCAGTACTTC. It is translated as CSAMTGVGETQYF.

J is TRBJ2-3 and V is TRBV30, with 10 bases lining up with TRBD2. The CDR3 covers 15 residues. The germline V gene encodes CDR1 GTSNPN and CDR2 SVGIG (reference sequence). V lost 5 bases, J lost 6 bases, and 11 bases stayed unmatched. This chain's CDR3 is CAWCRTSGGRDTQYF. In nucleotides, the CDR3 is TGTGCCTGGTGCAGGACTAGCGGAGGACGGGATACGCAGTATTTT.

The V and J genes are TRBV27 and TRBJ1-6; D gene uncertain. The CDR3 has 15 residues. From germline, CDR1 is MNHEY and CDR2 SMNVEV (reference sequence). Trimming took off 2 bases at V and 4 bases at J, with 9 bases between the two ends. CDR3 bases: TGTGCCAGCAGTTTAAGGGCCCTATATAATTCACCCCTCCACTTT. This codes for CASSLRALYNSPLHF.

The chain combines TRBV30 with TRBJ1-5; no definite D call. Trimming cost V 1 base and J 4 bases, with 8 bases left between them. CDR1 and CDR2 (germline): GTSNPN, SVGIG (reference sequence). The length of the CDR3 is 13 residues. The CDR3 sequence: CAWSGGVNQPQHF. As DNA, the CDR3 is TGTGCCTGGAGTGGGGGAGTTAATCAGCCCCAGCATTTT.